The 5 T cell receptor beta chains presented below share a single source sample, sequenced in a study of breast tumors, draining lymph nodes, adjacent tissues. Breast cancer patients provided tissue from their axillary draining lymph nodes. Via MiXCR, TCRdb re-called the multiplex PCR reads, giving one row per CDR3 protein. The data show about 120,000 distinct CDR3 sequences, 20% seen once. Material: axillary lymph node tissue. These receptors were taken from a female donor with breast cancer. Some clones in this sample may be carry-over from other donors' samples.

This clonotype appeared a few times. The chain has TRBV28 and TRBJ2-7; D perhaps matches TRBD1 (6 bases). The V gene lost 6 bases and the J gene lost 2 bases, with 14 bases spanning the gap. Germline loops: CDR1 MDHEN, CDR2 SYDVKM. The CDR3 loop spans 14 amino acids. In DNA form, the CDR3 reads TGTGCCAGCAGCCCCTTTGGGACAACCTACGAGCAGTACTTC. The encoded protein is CASSPFGTTYEQYF. The variable domain in full, with the rest retrieved from reference TRBV28 and TRBJ2-7, is DVKVTQSSRYLVKRTGEKVFLECVQDMDHENMFWYRQDPGLGLRLIYFSYDVKMKEKGDIPEGYSVSREKKERFSLILESASTNQTSMYLCASSPFGTTYEQYFGPGTRLTVT.

In its sample, this clonotype was seen many times. The chain uses TRBV2 and TRBJ2-3; D remains unclear. This CDR3 has 13 residues. From germline, CDR1 is SNHLY and CDR2 FYNNEI. V was cut by 5 bases and J by 2 bases, with 8 bases left in between. DNA for the CDR3: TGTGCCAGCAGTCGACCGACCACAGATACGCAGTATTTT. The encoded protein is CASSRPTTDTQYF.

To note about this clonotype: A much larger clone differs from this one at a single base, so this may be a read error. The rearrangement joins TRBV6-2 or TRBV6-3 to TRBJ2-1, with D unclear. CDR3 length equals 12 residues. Germline CDR1 reads MNHEY; CDR2 reads SVGEGT. V was trimmed by 7 bases and J by 12 bases, leaving 16 bases between them. The CDR3 nucleotides read TGTGCCAGCATCGACCTCCCTGATGCGCAGTTCTTC. Residues: CASIDLPDAQFF.

Many counts were recorded for this clonotype. The genes are TRBV5-6 and TRBJ2-1; perhaps D is TRBD1 or TRBD2 (5 bases each). Germline V gene lookup returns CDR1 SGHDT and CDR2 YYEEEE. The V gene lost 0 bases and the J gene lost 6 bases, with 16 bases spanning the gap. This CDR3 is built from 16 residues. DNA for the CDR3: TGTGCCAGCAGCTTGGCGGTTGGGGACGGCCTCAATGAGCAGTTCTTC. It yields the protein CASSLAVGDGLNEQFF.

A remark on this clonotype: The final CDR3 position lacks the conserved phenylalanine or tryptophan, pointing to a likely read error. The chain has TRBV7-2 and TRBJ2-5; tentative D call: TRBD2 (6 bases). The V end was cut by 3 bases, the J end by 4 bases, with 12 bases between. CDR1 and CDR2 (germline): SGHTA, FQGNSA. The CDR3 is 14 amino acids. The CDR3 loop reads CASSLGRELETQYS. CDR3 in DNA: TGTGCCAGCAGCTTGGGACGGGAGCTAGAGACCCAGTACTCC.